This TCR beta chain was documented in a study of tumor-infiltrating lymphocytes in glioblastoma multiforme. Multiple V-beta primers and a C-beta primer amplified TCRB from RNA. TCRdb called the multiplex PCR reads again in MiXCR, with one record for every CDR3 protein. Among some 10,000 distinct CDR3 sequences, 60% to 70% were seen once, and the ten largest hold roughly 30%. Trimming removed 4 bases at V and 0 bases at J, with 17 bases between. The CDR3 covers 17 residues. Germline assignment: CDR1 LGHNA and CDR2 YNFKEQ. The chain employs TRBV4-2 and TRBJ2-3; D is perhaps TRBD2 (7 bases). This sequence originates from a male donor with glioblastoma. The sequenced material came from brain tumor tissue. Here the CDR3 DNA reads TGTGCCAGCAGCCTGGCGAGTGCGGGGGCTAGCACAGATACGCAGTATTTT. Its translation is CASSLASAGASTDTQYF.